This T cell receptor beta chain originates from a study of early T cells in non-severe SARS-CoV-2 infection (dated by TCRdb to the early 2020s). In terms of the full investigation: Because TCR sequencing relied on bulk RNA taken from unsorted whole blood, pairing of alpha and beta chains was not possible.

This was a case-control study nested in a cohort of healthcare workers in London, UK, who had nasopharyngeal swab PCR tests and blood samples taken every week. Between 23 and 31 March 2020, the week of the UK lockdown, healthcare workers were enrolled and then followed up weekly for as long as 16 weeks. This clonotype was picked up a small number of times. Its antigen remains unidentified. Base qualities are not at hand, and no much larger clone is one base apart. CDR1 and CDR2 are read off the germline V gene as MNHNS and SASEGT. Cut back by 10 bases and 4 bases, the V and J ends lie 4 bases apart. The CDR3 goes from the cysteine to the phenylalanine over 10 residues. CDR3 DNA is the only sequence kept; it has 30 bases, read in frame from the first base. Receptor amplification or capture employed 5' RACE. Instrument used: NextSeq 500. Unique molecular identifiers were attached to individual cDNA molecules in the TCR library protocol so that sequencing error and PCR bias could be corrected. Both TCR alpha and beta chains were sequenced, and tight co-correlation was observed between alpha and beta sequence abundances in each sample. The authors' pipeline ran thus. V gene, J gene and CDR3 annotation of TCR sequences was performed with Decombinator V4. Expanded TCRs were defined as changing significantly between any two time points under a Poisson model with p below 0.0001. TCR abundances were normalised to the total number of TCRs sequenced per sample and were expressed as counts per million. TRAV1-2 paired with TRAJ12, TRAJ20 or TRAJ33 defined MAIT TCRs, while TRAV10 paired with TRAJ18 defined iNKT TCRs. VDJdb, accessed 1 November 2021, was searched for CMV, EBV and SARS-CoV-2 annotated TCRs, with TCRs annotated for multiple antigens excluded. The raw public reads went through TCRdb reprocessing: fastp at Q25, MiXCR clone calling, in-frame beta chains kept. Rows matching on CDR3 protein sequence are summarized as one entry with the most common DNA and genes. TCRdb's processing, not the study's, gives the V and J calls here. The sample contains 75,000 to 90,000 distinct CDR3 sequences, roughly a tenth of them found a single time. 6.5% to 9% of the sample is held by the ten biggest clonotypes.

The study at large found these results: VDJdb matching was skewed toward anti-spike CD8 responses and likely underestimated virus-specific expansions by missing private and CD4 specificities.

Rearrangement joined TRBV6-1 to TRBJ2-2, with the D gene not confidently named. This sequence originates from an adult who was a healthcare worker with PCR-confirmed SARS-CoV-2 infection or an uninfected control (not recorded which). Here the sequenced sample was whole blood, taken at baseline. The DNA reads as follows: TGTGCCACCTTCACCGGGGAGCTGTTTTTT. Its product reads: CATFTGELFF.